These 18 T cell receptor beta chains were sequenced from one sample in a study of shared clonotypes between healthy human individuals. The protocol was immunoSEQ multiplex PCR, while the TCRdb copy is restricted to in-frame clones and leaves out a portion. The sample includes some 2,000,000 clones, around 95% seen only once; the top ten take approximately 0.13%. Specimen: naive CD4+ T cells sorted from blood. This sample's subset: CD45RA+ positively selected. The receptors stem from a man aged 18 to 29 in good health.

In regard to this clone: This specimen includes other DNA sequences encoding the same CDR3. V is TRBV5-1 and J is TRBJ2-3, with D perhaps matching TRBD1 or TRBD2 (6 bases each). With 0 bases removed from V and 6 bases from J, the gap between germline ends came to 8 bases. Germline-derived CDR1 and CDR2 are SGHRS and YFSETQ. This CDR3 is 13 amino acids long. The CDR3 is CASSLEGGDTQYF. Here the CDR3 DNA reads TGCGCCAGCAGCTTGGAAGGGGGGGATACGCAGTATTTT.

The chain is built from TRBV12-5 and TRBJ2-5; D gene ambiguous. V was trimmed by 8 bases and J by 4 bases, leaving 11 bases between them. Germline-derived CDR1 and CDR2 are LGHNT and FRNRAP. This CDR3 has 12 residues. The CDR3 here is CASCSGVETQYF. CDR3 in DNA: TGTGCTAGTTGTTCTGGGGTAGAGACCCAGTACTTC.

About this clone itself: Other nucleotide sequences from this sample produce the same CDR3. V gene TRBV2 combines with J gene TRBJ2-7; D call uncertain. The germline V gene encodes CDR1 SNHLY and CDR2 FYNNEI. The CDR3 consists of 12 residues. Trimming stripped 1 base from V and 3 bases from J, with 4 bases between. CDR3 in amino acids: CASSEGVYEQYF. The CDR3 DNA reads TGTGCCAGCAGTGAAGGGGTCTACGAGCAGTACTTC.

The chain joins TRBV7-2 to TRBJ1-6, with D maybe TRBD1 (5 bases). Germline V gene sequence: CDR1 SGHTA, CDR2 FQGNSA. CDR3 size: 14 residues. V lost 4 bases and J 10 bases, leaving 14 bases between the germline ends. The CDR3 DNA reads TGTGCCAGCAGCTCCCGGGACCTCGGCTCACCCCTCCACTTT. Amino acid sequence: CASSSRDLGSPLHF.

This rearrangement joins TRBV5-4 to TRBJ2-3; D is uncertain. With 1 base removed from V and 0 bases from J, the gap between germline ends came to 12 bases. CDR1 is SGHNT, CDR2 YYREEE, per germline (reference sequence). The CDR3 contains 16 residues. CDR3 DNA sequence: TGTGCCAGCAGCTTGTTTGACGGGCCTAGCACAGATACGCAGTATTTT. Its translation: CASSLFDGPSTDTQYF.

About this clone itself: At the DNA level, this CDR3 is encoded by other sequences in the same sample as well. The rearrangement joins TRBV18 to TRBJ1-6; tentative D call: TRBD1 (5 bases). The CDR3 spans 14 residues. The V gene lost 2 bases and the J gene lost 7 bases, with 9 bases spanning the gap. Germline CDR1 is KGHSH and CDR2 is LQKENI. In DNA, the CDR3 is TGTGCCAGCTCACCAGCAGGGAGAAATTCACCCCTCCACTTT. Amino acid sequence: CASSPAGRNSPLHF.

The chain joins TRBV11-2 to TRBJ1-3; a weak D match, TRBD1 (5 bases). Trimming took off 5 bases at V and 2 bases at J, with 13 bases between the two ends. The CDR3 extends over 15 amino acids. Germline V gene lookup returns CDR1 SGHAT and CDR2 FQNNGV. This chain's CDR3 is CASSLTGTAGNTIYF. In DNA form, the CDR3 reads TGTGCCAGCAGCCTAACCGGGACGGCTGGAAACACCATATATTTT.

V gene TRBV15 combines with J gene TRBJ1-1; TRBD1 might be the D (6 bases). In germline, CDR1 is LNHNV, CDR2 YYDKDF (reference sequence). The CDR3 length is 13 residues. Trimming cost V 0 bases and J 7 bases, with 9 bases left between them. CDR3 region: CATSRDHRDEAFF. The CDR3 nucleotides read TGTGCCACCAGCAGAGATCACAGGGATGAAGCTTTCTTT.

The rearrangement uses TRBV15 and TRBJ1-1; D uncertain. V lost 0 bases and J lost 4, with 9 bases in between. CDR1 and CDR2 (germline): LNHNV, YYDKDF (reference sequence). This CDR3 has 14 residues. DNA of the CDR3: TGTGCCACCAGCAGAGATGGATCTCCCACTGAAGCTTTCTTT. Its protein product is CATSRDGSPTEAFF.

Written as DNA, the CDR3 is TGTGCCAGCAGCCGCGACAGGGTCGGTTCACCCCTCCACTTT. This gives the protein CASSRDRVGSPLHF. V usage is TRBV7-3 and J usage is TRBJ1-6; 7 positions agree with TRBD1. There are 14 residues in the CDR3. Germline V gene data show CDR1 as SGHTA and CDR2 as FQGTGA. The V segment lost 5 bases and the J segment 9 bases; nucleotides outside the gene matches: 7.

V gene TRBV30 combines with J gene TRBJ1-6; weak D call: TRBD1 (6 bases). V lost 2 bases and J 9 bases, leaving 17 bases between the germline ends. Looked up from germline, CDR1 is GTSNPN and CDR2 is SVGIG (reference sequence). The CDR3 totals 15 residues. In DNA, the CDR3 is TGTGCCTGGAGTACGGGAGGGCAGGGGTTTTCACCCCTCCACTTT. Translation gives CAWSTGGQGFSPLHF.

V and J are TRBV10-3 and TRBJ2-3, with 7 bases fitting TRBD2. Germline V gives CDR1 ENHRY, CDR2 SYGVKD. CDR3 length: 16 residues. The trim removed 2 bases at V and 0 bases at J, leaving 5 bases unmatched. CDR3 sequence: CAISEGASGSTDTQYF. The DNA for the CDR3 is TGTGCCATCAGTGAGGGGGCTAGCGGTAGCACAGATACGCAGTATTTT.

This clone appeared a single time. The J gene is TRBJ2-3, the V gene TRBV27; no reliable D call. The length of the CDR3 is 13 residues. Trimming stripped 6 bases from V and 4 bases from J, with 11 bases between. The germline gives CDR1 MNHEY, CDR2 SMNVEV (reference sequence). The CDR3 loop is CASRAPGADTQYF. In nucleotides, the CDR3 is TGTGCCAGCAGGGCCCCCGGAGCAGATACGCAGTATTTT.

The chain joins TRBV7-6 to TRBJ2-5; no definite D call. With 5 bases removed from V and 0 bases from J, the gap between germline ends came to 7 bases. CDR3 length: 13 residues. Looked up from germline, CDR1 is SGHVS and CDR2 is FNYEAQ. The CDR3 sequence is CASSSLYQETQYF. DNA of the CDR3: TGTGCCAGCAGCAGTCTGTACCAAGAGACCCAGTACTTC.

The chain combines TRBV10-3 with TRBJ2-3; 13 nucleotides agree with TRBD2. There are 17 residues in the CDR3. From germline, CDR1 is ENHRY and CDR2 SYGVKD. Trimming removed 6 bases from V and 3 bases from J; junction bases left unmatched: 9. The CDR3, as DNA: TGTGCCATCAGCACCCTAGGACTAGCGGGAGTTACAGATACGCAGTATTTT. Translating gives CAISTLGLAGVTDTQYF.

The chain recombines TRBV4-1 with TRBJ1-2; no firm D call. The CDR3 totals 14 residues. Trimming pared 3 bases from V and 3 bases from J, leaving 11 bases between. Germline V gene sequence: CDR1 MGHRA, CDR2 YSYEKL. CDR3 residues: CASSHLREYYGYTF. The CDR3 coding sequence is TGCGCCAGCAGCCATCTTCGGGAGTACTATGGCTACACCTTC.

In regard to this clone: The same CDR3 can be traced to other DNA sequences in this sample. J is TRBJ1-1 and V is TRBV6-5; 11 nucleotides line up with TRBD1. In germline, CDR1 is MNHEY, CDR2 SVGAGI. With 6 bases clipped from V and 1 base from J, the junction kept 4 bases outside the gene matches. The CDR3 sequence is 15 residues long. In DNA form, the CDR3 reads TGTGCCAGCAGCTACGGACAGGGGGCGAACACTGAAGCTTTCTTT. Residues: CASSYGQGANTEAFF.

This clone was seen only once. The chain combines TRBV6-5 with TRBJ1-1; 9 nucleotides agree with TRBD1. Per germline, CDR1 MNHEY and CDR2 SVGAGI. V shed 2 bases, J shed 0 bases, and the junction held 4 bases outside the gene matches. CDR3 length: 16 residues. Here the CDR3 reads CASSYDRGTMNTEAFF. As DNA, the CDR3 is TGTGCCAGCAGTTACGACAGGGGGACGATGAACACTGAAGCTTTCTTT.